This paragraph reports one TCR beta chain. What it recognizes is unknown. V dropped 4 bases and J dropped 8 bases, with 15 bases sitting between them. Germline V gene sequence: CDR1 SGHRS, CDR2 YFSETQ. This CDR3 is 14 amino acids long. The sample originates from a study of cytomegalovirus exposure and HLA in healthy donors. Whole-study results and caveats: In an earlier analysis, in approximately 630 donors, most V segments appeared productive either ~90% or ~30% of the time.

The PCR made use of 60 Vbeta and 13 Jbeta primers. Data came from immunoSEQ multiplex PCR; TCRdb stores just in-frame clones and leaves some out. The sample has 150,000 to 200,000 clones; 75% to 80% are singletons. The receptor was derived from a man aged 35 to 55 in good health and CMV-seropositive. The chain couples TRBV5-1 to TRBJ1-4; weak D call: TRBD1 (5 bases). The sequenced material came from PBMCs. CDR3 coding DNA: TGCGCCAGCAGCCAGGGAGCGGGTACCGAAAAACTGTTTTTT. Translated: CASSQGAGTEKLFF.